Each of the 19 T cell receptor beta chains below was sequenced from the same sample in a study of blood T cells in healthy people across ages. A sample-barcoded 5' primer and a J-beta primer mix were used in a second PCR of roughly 6 to 12 cycles. TCRdb itself ran the 5' RACE reads through MiXCR, one entry per CDR3 protein. The profile shows approximately 780,000 distinct CDR3 sequences, about a quarter of them singletons. In addition, the sample was reused for a study of T cells of mothers and their children.

Source material: blood. Receptors were obtained from a boy aged 5 to 17 in good health.

This chain connects TRBV28 to TRBJ1-5, with TRBD1 as a possible D gene (6 bases). The V and J ends lost 2 bases and 7 bases respectively, with 12 bases between them. This CDR3 spans 14 amino acids. Germline values: CDR1 MDHEN, CDR2 SYDVKM. The CDR3 reads CASSLRGKRQPQHF. CDR3 coding DNA: TGTGCCAGCAGTTTAAGGGGGAAAAGACAGCCCCAGCATTTT.

The rearrangement uses TRBV4-2 and TRBJ2-7, with 7 bases lining up with TRBD1. The V segment lost 4 bases and the J segment 2 bases; nucleotides outside the gene matches: 8. This CDR3 contains 15 residues. CDR1 is LGHNA and CDR2 is YNFKEQ in the germline V gene. CDR3 bases: TGTGCCAGCAGCCTGACAGGGCTCCATACCTACGAGCAGTACTTC. The encoded protein is CASSLTGLHTYEQYF.

V usage is TRBV11-1 and J usage is TRBJ2-1; 10 nucleotides agree with TRBD1. The trim removed 4 bases at V and 5 bases at J, leaving 11 bases unmatched. This CDR3 has 17 amino acids. The germline V gene has CDR1 SGHAT and CDR2 FQDESV (reference sequence). In DNA, the CDR3 is TGTGCCAGCAGCTCCCCCCTACGGGACAGGGGAAACAATGAGCAGTTCTTC. Protein product: CASSSPLRDRGNNEQFF.

This chain joins TRBV5-1 and TRBJ2-6; D is ambiguous. Trimming left V 6 bases short and J 0 bases short, with 7 bases between. CDR1 and CDR2 (germline): SGHRS, YFSETQ. The length of the CDR3 is 14 residues. This chain's CDR3 is CASTEDSGANVLTF. CDR3 DNA: TGCGCCAGCACGGAAGACTCTGGGGCCAACGTCCTGACTTTC.

This clonotype turned up a few times. The chain links TRBV5-1 to TRBJ2-6, with D maybe TRBD1 (7 bases). Germline CDR1 is SGHRS and CDR2 is YFSETQ. With 0 bases removed from V and 4 bases from J, the gap between germline ends came to 26 bases. This CDR3 region has 21 residues. The DNA for the CDR3 is TGCGCCAGCAGCTTGGCCCCACTCGGTCAGGGGGGCTCCTCCGGGGCCAACGTCCTGACTTTC. Its translation: CASSLAPLGQGGSSGANVLTF.

This clonotype was detected a few times. The DNA for the CDR3 is TGTGCCAGCAGTCCCTGGACAAGGCAAGAGACCCAGTACTTC. Its translation: CASSPWTRQETQYF. The chain employs TRBV12-3 or TRBV12-4 and TRBJ2-5; possible D gene TRBD1, 5 bases. V was cut by 5 bases and J by 2 bases, with 12 bases left in between. The CDR3 loop spans 14 amino acids.

This clonotype showed up just a few times. V and J are TRBV28 and TRBJ2-5, with a weak D call TRBD1 (6 bases). The J call may be in error: the DNA end matches TRBJ2-7 better. Germline V CDR1 and CDR2: MDHEN, SYDVKM. This CDR3 has 14 residues. CDR3 nucleotides: TGTGCCAGCAGTTTCTGGACAGATTCCTACGAGCAGTACTTC. It codes for CASSFWTDSYEQYF.

This clonotype came up a few times. V and J are TRBV28 and TRBJ2-5, with D perhaps TRBD2 (6 bases). V was cut by 6 bases and J by 2 bases, with 10 bases left in between. Germline CDR1 reads MDHEN; CDR2 reads SYDVKM. The CDR3 runs 13 residues. This chain's CDR3 is CASRVRGQETQYF. The CDR3 coding sequence is TGTGCCAGCAGAGTGCGGGGACAAGAGACCCAGTACTTC.

This clonotype was detected a few times. The J gene is TRBJ2-7, the V gene TRBV20-1; 7 bases map to TRBD1. With V trimmed by 1 base and J by 3 bases, 6 bases remained unmatched. There are 14 residues in the CDR3. Germline assignment: CDR1 DFQATT and CDR2 SNEGSKA (reference sequence). The CDR3 here is CSARGGDRDYEQYF. CDR3 nucleotide sequence: TGCAGTGCTAGAGGTGGCGACAGGGACTACGAGCAGTACTTC.

About this clonotype: One end of the junction varies from germline; a read error may be responsible. The genes are TRBV4-2 and TRBJ2-5; tentative D call: TRBD2 (5 bases). There are 14 residues in the CDR3. The germline V gene has CDR1 LGHNA and CDR2 YNFKEQ. CDR3 sequence (DNA): TGTGCTAGCAGCCAAGACGGGGTAGTGGGTTCCCAGTACTTC. Protein: CASSQDGVVGSQYF.

A few counts support this clonotype. The chain is built from TRBV18 and TRBJ1-4; D ambiguous. V dropped 6 bases and J dropped 2 bases, with 7 bases sitting between them. Germline CDR1 KGHSH, CDR2 LQKENI. The CDR3 has 13 residues. CDR3 sequence (DNA): TGTGCCAGCTCCCGGGAGACTAATGAAAAACTGTTTTTT. This gives the protein CASSRETNEKLFF.

The chain is built from TRBV12-3 or TRBV12-4 and TRBJ1-4; 7 nucleotides match TRBD1. The CDR3 has 14 amino acids. V lost 5 bases, J lost 13 bases, and 13 bases stayed unmatched. The CDR3 is CASSPPLRQGRLFF. The CDR3 DNA reads as TGTGCCAGCAGTCCACCCCTTCGACAGGGCCGACTGTTTTTT.

Notes on this clonotype: Mismatch with germline at one junction end may stem from a read error. V usage is TRBV29-1 and J usage is TRBJ2-7; D gene uncertain. CDR1 and CDR2 from the germline V gene are SQVTM and ANQGSEA. This CDR3 region has 12 residues. The CDR3 bases are TGCGGCGTTAACGACAAGACCTACGAGCAGTACTTC. Amino acid sequence: CGVNDKTYEQYF.

This clonotype came up a few times. This chain joins TRBV9 and TRBJ2-5; D is unresolved. V lost 6 bases and J lost 7, with 7 bases in between. Germline V gene data show CDR1 as SGDLS and CDR2 as YYNGEE. The CDR3 has 10 residues. CDR3 DNA: TGTGCCAGCACCTGGGGGACCCAGTACTTC. It specifies CASTWGTQYF.

The rearrangement uses TRBV20-1 and TRBJ2-6; tentative D call: TRBD2 (5 bases). The CDR3 is made up of 14 amino acids. The germline gives CDR1 DFQATT, CDR2 SNEGSKA (reference sequence). V was shortened by 3 bases and J by 8 bases, with 14 bases between the two germline ends. The CDR3 loop reads CSARPVRGPNVLTF. CDR3 nucleotide sequence: TGCAGTGCTAGGCCGGTTCGGGGTCCCAACGTCCTGACTTTC.

This clonotype was seen only a few times. The V gene is TRBV2, the J gene TRBJ2-6; D is unclear. The CDR3 spans 16 residues. CDR1 is SNHLY and CDR2 is FYNNEI in the germline V gene. V lost 4 bases to trimming and J lost 4 bases, with 14 bases between them. In DNA form, the CDR3 reads TGTGCCAGCAGTGGATGGGGAAGGTCCGGGGCCAACGTCCTGACTTTC. This gives the protein CASSGWGRSGANVLTF.

This chain joins TRBV20-1 and TRBJ1-2, with a tentative D call TRBD1 (5 bases). This CDR3 is 12 amino acids long. Germline CDR1 is DFQATT and CDR2 is SNEGSKA (reference sequence). V shed 3 bases and J shed 8 bases, with 13 bases lying between them. CDR3 residues: CSARSGYFGYTF. The CDR3 coding sequence is TGCAGTGCTAGGTCAGGGTATTTCGGCTACACCTTC.

This clonotype has just a few counts. V usage is TRBV12-3 or TRBV12-4 and J usage is TRBJ1-3; D gene uncertain. Trimming pared 6 bases from V and 3 bases from J, leaving 12 bases between. This CDR3 comprises 14 residues. The CDR3 coding sequence is TGTGCCAGCAGGCCAGGAGTTCGTGGAAACACCATATATTTT. The encoded protein is CASRPGVRGNTIYF.

This clonotype was recorded a few times. The CDR3 reads CASSFRDRGYTEAFF. CDR3 nucleotide sequence: TGTGCCAGCAGCTTCCGGGACAGGGGATATACTGAAGCTTTCTTT. The chain recombines TRBV7-9 with TRBJ1-1; TRBD1 agrees at 10 bases. Germline CDR1 and CDR2: SEHNR and FQNEAQ (reference sequence). The CDR3 totals 15 residues. The V and J ends lost 3 bases and 5 bases, in that order; junction bases with no gene match: 6. Full variable domain (remainder filled in from reference TRBV7-9 and TRBJ1-1): DTGVSQNPRHKITKRGQNVTFRCDPISEHNRLYWYRQTLGQGPEFLTYFQNEAQLEKSRLLSDRFSAERPKGSFSTLEIQRTEQGDSAMYLCASSFRDRGYTEAFFGQGTRLTVV.